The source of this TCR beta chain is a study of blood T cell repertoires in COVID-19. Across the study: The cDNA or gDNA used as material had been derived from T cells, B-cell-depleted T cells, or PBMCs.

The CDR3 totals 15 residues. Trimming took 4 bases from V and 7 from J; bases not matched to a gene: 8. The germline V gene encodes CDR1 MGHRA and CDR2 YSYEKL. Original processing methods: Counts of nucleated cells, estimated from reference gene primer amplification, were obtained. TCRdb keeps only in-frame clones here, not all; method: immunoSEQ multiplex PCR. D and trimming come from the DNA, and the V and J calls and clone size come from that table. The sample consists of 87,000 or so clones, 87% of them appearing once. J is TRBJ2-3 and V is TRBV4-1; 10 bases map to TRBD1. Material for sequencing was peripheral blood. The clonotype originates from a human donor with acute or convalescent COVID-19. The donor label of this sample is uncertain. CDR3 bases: TGCGCCAGCAGCCGAGACAGGGGGCTGATAAATACGCAGTATTTT. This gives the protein CASSRDRGLINTQYF.